This passage covers 16 T cell receptor beta chains from one sample sequenced in a study of T cells in Graves' hyperthyroidism and ophthalmopathy. RNA transcripts gave rise to amplified TCR beta CDR3 regions. In the first-round RT-PCR of the TCR CDR3, the HTBI primer set was used. One entry per CDR3 protein, called by TCRdb with MiXCR from the multiplex PCR reads. In the table there are under 800,000 distinct CDR3 sequences, 14% of which are singletons. The sample consisted of blood. The receptor source for this set is a woman younger than 35 with Graves' hyperthyroidism.

This clonotype appeared many times. This rearrangement joins TRBV10-3 to TRBJ1-1; D is unclear. This CDR3 is built from 14 residues. V lost 3 bases and J 5 bases, leaving 13 bases between the germline ends. The germline V gene has CDR1 ENHRY and CDR2 SYGVKD. In DNA, the CDR3 is TGTGCCATCAGTGATCGGGGTCCCGGGACTGAAGCTTTCTTT. It codes for CAISDRGPGTEAFF.

This clonotype was recorded a few times. This CDR3 reads CSARDTVPGRYSYNEQFF. Written as DNA, the CDR3 is TGCAGTGCTAGAGATACAGTCCCGGGGCGGTACTCCTACAATGAGCAGTTCTTC. The gene calls are TRBV20-1 and TRBJ2-1, with D possibly being TRBD1 or TRBD2 (5 bases each). Deletions cut 0 bases from V and 0 bases from J, with 18 bases between. CDR1 is DFQATT and CDR2 is SNEGSKA in the germline V gene (reference sequence). There are 18 residues in the CDR3.

This chain links TRBV4-1 with TRBJ2-7; D uncertain. Trimming took off 3 bases at V and 2 bases at J, with 11 bases between the two ends. CDR3 size: 14 residues. Per germline, CDR1 MGHRA and CDR2 YSYEKL. CDR3 bases: TGCGCCAGCAGCCATGGCAGGTCCGCCTACGAGCAGTACTTC. Translation gives CASSHGRSAYEQYF.

This chain connects TRBV9 to TRBJ1-3; maybe TRBD1 (6 bases). The CDR3 contains 12 residues. From germline, CDR1 is SGDLS and CDR2 YYNGEE. Trimming left V 4 bases short and J 9 bases short, with 11 bases between. This CDR3 is CASSQQGGTIYF. Here the CDR3 DNA reads TGTGCCAGCAGCCAACAGGGTGGCACCATATATTTT. The whole variable domain, remainder taken from reference TRBV9 and TRBJ1-3, is DSGVTQTPKHLITATGQRVTLRCSPRSGDLSVYWYQQSLDQGLQFLIQYYNGEERAKGNILERFSAQQFPDLHSELNLSSLELGDSALYFCASSQQGGTIYFGEGSWLTVV.

This clonotype occurred a few times. V gene TRBV12-3 or TRBV12-4 combines with J gene TRBJ1-5; D is undetermined. There are 14 residues in the CDR3. Trimming pared 8 bases from V and 4 bases from J, leaving 15 bases between. This CDR3 is CASGGPWENQPQHF. DNA of the CDR3: TGTGCCAGCGGAGGTCCGTGGGAAAATCAGCCCCAGCATTTT.

This clonotype showed up just a few times. The rearrangement uses TRBV5-4 and TRBJ2-7; 9 nucleotides agree with TRBD2. This CDR3 comprises 14 residues. The trim removed 0 bases at V and 5 bases at J, leaving 3 bases unmatched. Germline V gene sequence: CDR1 SGHNT, CDR2 YYREEE (reference sequence). The CDR3 nucleotides read TGTGCCAGCAGCTTGGTAGCGGGAGCCGACGAGCAGTACTTC. It codes for CASSLVAGADEQYF.

This clonotype was counted many times. The chain is built from TRBV28 and TRBJ1-1; D unresolved. The CDR3 is 12 amino acids. The ends were cut back, 7 bases at V and 7 bases at J, with 13 bases in the middle. Germline V gene lookup returns CDR1 MDHEN and CDR2 SYDVKM. The CDR3 here is CASTDTQDEAFF. In DNA form, the CDR3 reads TGTGCCAGCACCGACACCCAGGATGAAGCTTTCTTT.

This clonotype was recorded a few times. V and J are TRBV20-1 and TRBJ1-4, with unresolved D. The CDR3 is 15 residues long. Trimming removed 0 bases from V and 8 bases from J, with 16 bases in between. Per germline, CDR1 DFQATT and CDR2 SNEGSKA (reference sequence). CDR3 DNA sequence: TGCAGTGCTAGAGATTATGAGGGTTCAGGAGAAAAACTGTTTTTT. Translating it yields CSARDYEGSGEKLFF.

This clonotype was detected ten times or more. This chain connects TRBV28 to TRBJ2-7; D uncertain. The CDR3 covers 10 residues. The V end was cut by 8 bases, the J end by 4 bases, with 6 bases between. CDR1 MDHEN and CDR2 SYDVKM come from the germline V gene. The CDR3 DNA sequence: TGTGCCAGCGGAAAGTACGAGCAGTACTTC. Translating gives CASGKYEQYF.

The CDR3 protein is CASSFPGDSYEQYF. The CDR3 nucleotides are TGCGCCAGCAGCTTTCCAGGGGACTCCTACGAGCAGTACTTC. The chain has TRBV5-1 and TRBJ2-7; possibly TRBD1 for D (6 bases). This CDR3 comprises 14 residues. Looked up from germline, CDR1 is SGHRS and CDR2 is YFSETQ. The V and J ends lost 2 bases and 0 bases respectively, with 9 bases between them.

The rearrangement links TRBV19 to TRBJ1-5, with D perhaps matching TRBD1 (6 bases). This CDR3 has 12 residues. CDR1 and CDR2 (germline): LNHDA, SQIVND (reference sequence). V lost 4 bases, J lost 6 bases, and 7 bases lay in between. The CDR3 loop is CASSNRVQPQHF. The CDR3 coding sequence is TGTGCCAGTAGTAACAGGGTTCAGCCCCAGCATTTT.

This clonotype has just a few counts. The rearrangement joins TRBV14 to TRBJ2-5; 12 nucleotides match TRBD2. The ends lost 6 bases at V and 4 bases at J; junction bases unmatched: 9. The V gene's germline CDR1 is SGHDN and CDR2 FVKESK. The CDR3 has 16 amino acids. CDR3 protein: CASRKGLAGTRETQYF. The CDR3 nucleotides read TGTGCCAGCAGGAAAGGACTAGCGGGAACTCGAGAGACCCAGTACTTC.

This clonotype appeared a few times. V is TRBV6-5 and J is TRBJ2-1; 8 bases match TRBD2. The germline gives CDR1 MNHEY, CDR2 SVGAGI. The CDR3 is 16 amino acids. With V trimmed by 0 bases and J by 9 bases, 10 bases remained unmatched. The CDR3 nucleotides read TGTGCCAGCAGTTACTCCGGACTAGCAGAAACCAGTGAGCAGTTCTTC. This translates into CASSYSGLAETSEQFF.

In this sample, this clonotype turned up a few times. V is TRBV12-3 or TRBV12-4 and J is TRBJ1-3, with TRBD1 as a possible D gene (6 bases). This CDR3 comprises 17 residues. V shed 4 bases and J shed 4 bases, with 20 bases lying between them. This chain's CDR3 is CASSSTPRQVAGNTIYF. Written as DNA, the CDR3 is TGTGCCAGCAGTTCGACCCCCCGACAGGTCGCGGGAAACACCATATATTTT.

This clonotype occurred a few times. The genes are TRBV2 and TRBJ2-4; TRBD1 agrees at 7 bases. This CDR3 has 14 amino acids. V lost 6 bases to trimming and J lost 7 bases; unmatched junction nucleotides: 9. From germline, CDR1 is SNHLY and CDR2 FYNNEI. The CDR3 DNA reads TGTGCCAGCAGGCGGACAGGAAGGGGGAACATTCAGTACTTC. Translation gives CASRRTGRGNIQYF.

This clonotype was counted between two and nine times. This chain joins TRBV9 and TRBJ2-3, with 9 nucleotides matching TRBD2. The CDR3 extends over 16 amino acids. Per germline, CDR1 SGDLS and CDR2 YYNGEE. The V gene end was trimmed by 0 bases and the J gene end by 6 bases; junction bases not matched to a gene: 8. DNA of the CDR3: TGTGCCAGCAGCGTAGATCTAGCGGGGCGGTGGGATACGCAGTATTTT. Translated, it gives CASSVDLAGRWDTQYF. Combining the CDR3 with reference TRBV9 and TRBJ2-3 gives the whole variable domain DSGVTQTPKHLITATGQRVTLRCSPRSGDLSVYWYQQSLDQGLQFLIQYYNGEERAKGNILERFSAQQFPDLHSELNLSSLELGDSALYFCASSVDLAGRWDTQYFGPGTRLTVL.